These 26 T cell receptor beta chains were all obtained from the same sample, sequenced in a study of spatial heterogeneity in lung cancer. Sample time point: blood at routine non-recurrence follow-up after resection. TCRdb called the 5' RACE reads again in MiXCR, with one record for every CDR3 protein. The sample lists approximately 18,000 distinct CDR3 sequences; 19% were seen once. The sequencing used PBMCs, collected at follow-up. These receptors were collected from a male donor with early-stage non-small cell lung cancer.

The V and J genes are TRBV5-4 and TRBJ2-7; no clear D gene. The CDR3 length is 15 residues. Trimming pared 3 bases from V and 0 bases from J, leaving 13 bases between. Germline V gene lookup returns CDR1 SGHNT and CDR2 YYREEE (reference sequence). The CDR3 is CASSSEPGNSYEQYF. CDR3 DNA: TGTGCCAGCAGCTCTGAACCTGGAAACTCCTACGAGCAGTACTTC.

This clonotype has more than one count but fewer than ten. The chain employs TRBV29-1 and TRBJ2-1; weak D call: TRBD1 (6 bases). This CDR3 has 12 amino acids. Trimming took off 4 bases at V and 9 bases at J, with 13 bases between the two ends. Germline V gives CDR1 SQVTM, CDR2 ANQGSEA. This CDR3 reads CSVVGRGSEQFF. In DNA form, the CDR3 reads TGCAGCGTTGTCGGCAGGGGAAGTGAGCAGTTCTTC.

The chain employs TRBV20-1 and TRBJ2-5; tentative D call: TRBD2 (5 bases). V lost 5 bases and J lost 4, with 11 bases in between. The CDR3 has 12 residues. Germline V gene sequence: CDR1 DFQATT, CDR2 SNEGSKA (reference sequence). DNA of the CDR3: TGCAGTGCTGCCGACTACTCAGAGACCCAGTACTTC. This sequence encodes CSAADYSETQYF.

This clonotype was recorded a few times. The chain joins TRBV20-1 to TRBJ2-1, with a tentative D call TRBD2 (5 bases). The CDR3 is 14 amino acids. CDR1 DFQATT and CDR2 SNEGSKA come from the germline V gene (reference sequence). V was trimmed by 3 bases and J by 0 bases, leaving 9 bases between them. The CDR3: CSARRAVSYNEQFF. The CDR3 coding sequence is TGCAGTGCTAGGCGGGCGGTCTCCTACAATGAGCAGTTCTTC.

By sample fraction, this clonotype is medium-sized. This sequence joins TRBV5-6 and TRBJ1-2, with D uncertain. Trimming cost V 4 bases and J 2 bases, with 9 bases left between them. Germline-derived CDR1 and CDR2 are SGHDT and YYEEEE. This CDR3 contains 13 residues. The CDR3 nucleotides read TGTGCCAGCAGCGATCCCAAGAACTATGGCTACACCTTC. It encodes CASSDPKNYGYTF.

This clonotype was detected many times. The CDR3 loop reads CASSSTGGSNQPQHF. CDR3 DNA sequence: TGTGCCAGCAGTTCGACAGGGGGGTCCAATCAGCCCCAGCATTTT. This chain uses TRBV6-5 with TRBJ1-5, with TRBD1 matching 9 bases. This CDR3 spans 15 amino acids. Losses at the gene ends were 4 bases for V and 3 bases for J; bases not matched to a gene: 4. Germline CDR1 reads MNHEY; CDR2 reads SVGAGI.

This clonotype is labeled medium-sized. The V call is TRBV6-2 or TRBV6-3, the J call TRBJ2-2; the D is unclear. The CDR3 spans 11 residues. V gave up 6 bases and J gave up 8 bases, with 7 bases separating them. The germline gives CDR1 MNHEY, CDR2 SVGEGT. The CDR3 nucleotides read TGTGCCAGCAGCCATGGGGGGGAGCTGTTTTTT. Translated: CASSHGGELFF.

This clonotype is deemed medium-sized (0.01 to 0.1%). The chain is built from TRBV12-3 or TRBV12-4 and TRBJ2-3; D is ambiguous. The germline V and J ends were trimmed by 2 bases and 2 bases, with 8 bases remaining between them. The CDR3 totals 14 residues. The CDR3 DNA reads TGTGCCAGCAGTTTAACAAGCCCCACAGATACGCAGTATTTT. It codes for CASSLTSPTDTQYF.

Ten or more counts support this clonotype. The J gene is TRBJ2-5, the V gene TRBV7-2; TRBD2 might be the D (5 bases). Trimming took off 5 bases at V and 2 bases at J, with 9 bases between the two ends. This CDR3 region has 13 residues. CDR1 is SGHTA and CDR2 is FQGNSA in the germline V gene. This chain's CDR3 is CASSLRGQETQYF. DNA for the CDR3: TGTGCCAGCAGCCTCCGGGGACAAGAGACCCAGTACTTC.

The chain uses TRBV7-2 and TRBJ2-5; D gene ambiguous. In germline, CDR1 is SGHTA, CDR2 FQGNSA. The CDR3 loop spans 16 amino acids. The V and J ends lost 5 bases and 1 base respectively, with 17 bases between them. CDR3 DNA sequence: TGTGCCAGCAGCCCAGACCGCGCTTTACTCCAAGAGACCCAGTACTTC. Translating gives CASSPDRALLQETQYF.

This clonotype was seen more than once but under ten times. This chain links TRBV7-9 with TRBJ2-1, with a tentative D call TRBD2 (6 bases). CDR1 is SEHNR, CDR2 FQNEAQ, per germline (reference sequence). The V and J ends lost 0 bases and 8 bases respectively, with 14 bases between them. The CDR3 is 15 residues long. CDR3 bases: TGTGCCAGCAGCTTAGCCGGGACCGGAGGGGATGAGCAGTTCTTC. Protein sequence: CASSLAGTGGDEQFF.

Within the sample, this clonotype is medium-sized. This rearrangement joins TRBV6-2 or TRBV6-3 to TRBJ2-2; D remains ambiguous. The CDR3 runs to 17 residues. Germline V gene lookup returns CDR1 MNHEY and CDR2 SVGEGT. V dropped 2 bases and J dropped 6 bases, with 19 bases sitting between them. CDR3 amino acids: CASSYPGSAVYPGELFF. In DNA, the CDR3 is TGTGCCAGCAGTTACCCCGGGTCGGCCGTCTACCCCGGGGAGCTGTTTTTT.

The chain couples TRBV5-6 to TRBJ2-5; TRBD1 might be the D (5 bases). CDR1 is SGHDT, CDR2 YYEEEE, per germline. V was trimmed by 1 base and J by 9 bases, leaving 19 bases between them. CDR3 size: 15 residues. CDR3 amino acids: CASSLRRQSSLAQYF. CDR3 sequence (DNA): TGTGCCAGCAGCTTGCGGCGACAGTCCTCTTTGGCCCAGTACTTC.

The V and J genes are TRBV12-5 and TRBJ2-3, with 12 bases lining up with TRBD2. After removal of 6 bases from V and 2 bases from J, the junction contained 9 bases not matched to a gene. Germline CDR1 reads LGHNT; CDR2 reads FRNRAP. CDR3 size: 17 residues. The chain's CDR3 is CASGRLSSGGVTDTQYF. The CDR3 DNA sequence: TGTGCTAGTGGCCGACTCTCTAGCGGGGGGGTCACAGATACGCAGTATTTT.

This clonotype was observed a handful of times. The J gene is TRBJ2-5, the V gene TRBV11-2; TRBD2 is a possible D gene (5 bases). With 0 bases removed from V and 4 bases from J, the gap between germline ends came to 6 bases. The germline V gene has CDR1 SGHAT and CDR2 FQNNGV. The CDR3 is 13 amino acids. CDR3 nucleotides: TGTGCCAGCAGCTTAGAGAGGGCAGAGACCCAGTACTTC. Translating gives CASSLERAETQYF. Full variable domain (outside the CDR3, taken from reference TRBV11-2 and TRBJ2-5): EAGVAQSPRYKIIEKRQSVAFWCNPISGHATLYWYQQILGQGPKLLIQFQNNGVVDDSQLPKDRFSAERLKGVDSTLKIQPAKLEDSAVYLCASSLERAETQYFGPGTRLLVL.

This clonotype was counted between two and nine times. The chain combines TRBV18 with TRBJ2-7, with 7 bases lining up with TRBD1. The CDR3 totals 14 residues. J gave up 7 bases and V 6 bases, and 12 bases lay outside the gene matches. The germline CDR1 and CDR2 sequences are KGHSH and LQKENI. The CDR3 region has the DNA TGTGCCAGCTCGCCGACAGGGACCCAGGGGGAGCAGTACTTC. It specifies CASSPTGTQGEQYF.

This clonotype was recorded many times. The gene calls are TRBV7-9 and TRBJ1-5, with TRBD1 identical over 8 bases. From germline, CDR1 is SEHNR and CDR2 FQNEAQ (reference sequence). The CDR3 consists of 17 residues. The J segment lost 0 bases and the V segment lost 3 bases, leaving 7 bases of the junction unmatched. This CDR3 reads CASSFGTGGNSNQPQHF. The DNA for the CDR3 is TGTGCCAGCAGCTTTGGGACAGGAGGAAATAGCAATCAGCCCCAGCATTTT.

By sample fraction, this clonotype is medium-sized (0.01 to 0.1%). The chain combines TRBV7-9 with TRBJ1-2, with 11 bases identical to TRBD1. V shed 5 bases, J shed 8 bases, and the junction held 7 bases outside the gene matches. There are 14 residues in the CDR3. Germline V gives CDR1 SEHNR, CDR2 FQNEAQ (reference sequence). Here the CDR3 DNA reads TGTGCCAGCAGCCCAGGACAGGGGGCAAAGGGCTACACCTTC. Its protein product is CASSPGQGAKGYTF.

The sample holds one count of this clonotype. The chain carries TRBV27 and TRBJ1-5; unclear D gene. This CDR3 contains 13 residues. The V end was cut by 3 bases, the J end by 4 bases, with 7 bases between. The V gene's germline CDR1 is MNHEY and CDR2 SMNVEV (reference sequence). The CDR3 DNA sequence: TGTGCCAGCAGTTTTTACGAGAATCAGCCCCAGCATTTT. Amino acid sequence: CASSFYENQPQHF.

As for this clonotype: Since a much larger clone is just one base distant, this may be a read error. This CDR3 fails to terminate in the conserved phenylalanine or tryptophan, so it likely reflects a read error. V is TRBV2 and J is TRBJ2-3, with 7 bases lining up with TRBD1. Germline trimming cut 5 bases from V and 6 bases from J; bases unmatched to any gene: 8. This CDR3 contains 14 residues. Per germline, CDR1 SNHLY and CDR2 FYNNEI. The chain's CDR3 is CASSWDSRGDTQYY. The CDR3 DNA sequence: TGTGCCAGCAGTTGGGACAGCAGGGGGGATACGCAGTATTAT.

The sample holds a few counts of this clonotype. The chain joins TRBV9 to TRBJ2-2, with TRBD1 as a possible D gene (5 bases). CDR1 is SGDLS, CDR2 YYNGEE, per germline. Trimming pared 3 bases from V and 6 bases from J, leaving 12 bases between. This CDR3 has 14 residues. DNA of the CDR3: TGTGCCAGCAGCGGACAGCAGCTGGCCGGGGAGCTGTTTTTT. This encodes CASSGQQLAGELFF.

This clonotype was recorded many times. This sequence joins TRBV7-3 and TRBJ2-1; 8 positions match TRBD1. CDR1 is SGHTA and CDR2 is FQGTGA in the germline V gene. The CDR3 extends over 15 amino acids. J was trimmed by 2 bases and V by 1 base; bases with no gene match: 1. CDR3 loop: CASSLIQGAYNEQFF. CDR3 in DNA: TGTGCCAGCAGCTTAATACAGGGGGCCTACAATGAGCAGTTCTTC.

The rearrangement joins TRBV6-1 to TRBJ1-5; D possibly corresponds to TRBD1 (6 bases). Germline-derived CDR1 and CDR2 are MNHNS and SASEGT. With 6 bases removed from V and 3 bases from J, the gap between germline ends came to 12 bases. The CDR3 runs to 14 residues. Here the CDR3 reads CASRDSNANQPQHF. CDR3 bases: TGTGCCAGCAGGGACAGTAACGCCAATCAGCCCCAGCATTTT.

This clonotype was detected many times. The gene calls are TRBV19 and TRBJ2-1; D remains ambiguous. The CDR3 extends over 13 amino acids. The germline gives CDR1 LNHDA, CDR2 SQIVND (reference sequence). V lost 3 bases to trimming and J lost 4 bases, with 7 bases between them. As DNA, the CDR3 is TGTGCCAGTAGTATGAGTCGTTACAATGAGCAGTTCTTC. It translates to CASSMSRYNEQFF.

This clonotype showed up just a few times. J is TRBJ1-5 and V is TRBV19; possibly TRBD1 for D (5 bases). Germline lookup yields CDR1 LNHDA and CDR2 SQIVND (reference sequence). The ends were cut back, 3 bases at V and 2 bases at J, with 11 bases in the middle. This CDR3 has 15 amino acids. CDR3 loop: CASSIPRGGNQPQHF. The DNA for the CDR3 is TGTGCCAGTAGTATCCCCCGGGGGGGCAATCAGCCCCAGCATTTT. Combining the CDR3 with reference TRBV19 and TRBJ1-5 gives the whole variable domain DGGITQSPKYLFRKEGQNVTLSCEQNLNHDAMYWYRQDPGQGLRLIYYSQIVNDFQKGDIAEGYSVSREKKESFPLTVTSAQKNPTAFYLCASSIPRGGNQPQHFGDGTRLSIL.

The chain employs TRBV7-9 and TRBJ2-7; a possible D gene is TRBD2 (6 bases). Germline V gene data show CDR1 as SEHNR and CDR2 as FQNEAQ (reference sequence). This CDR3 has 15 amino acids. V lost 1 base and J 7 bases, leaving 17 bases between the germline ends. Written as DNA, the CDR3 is TGTGCCAGCAGCTTAGATCGGGGGTTTTTGGATGAGCAGTACTTC. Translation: CASSLDRGFLDEQYF.